The sample holds a few counts of the clone carrying this T cell receptor (beta chain). The antigen is unknown. With 3 bases clipped from V and 10 bases from J, the junction kept 8 bases outside the gene matches. CDR3 length: 16 amino acids. Germline CDR1 is KGHDR and CDR2 is SFDVKD. Both TCR beta VDJ combination and CDR3 sequence profiling were carried out. Genomic DNA was the template for this profiling. TCRdb reprocessed the reads via MiXCR and lists one record per CDR3 protein. The sample yields over 150,000 distinct CDR3 sequences, 63% seen once. This sample was included in a study of CD8+CD57+ T cells in acquired aplastic anemia. Findings of the study overall: Roughly 31 CD8+ CDR3 sequences occurred in both the patients and the controls.

Sequenced patients had shown CD8+CD57+ cell expansion by flow cytometry. The sequence was obtained from a human donor with aplastic anemia. Specimen: sorted CD4+, CD8+, or CD8+CD57+ T cells (not recorded which) from PBMCs. The chain links TRBV24-1 to TRBJ2-5; 15 nucleotides align to TRBD2. CDR3 sequence: CATSDPAGTSGRIQYF. Written as DNA, the CDR3 is TGTGCCACCAGTGATCCTGCCGGGACTAGCGGGAGGATCCAGTACTTC.